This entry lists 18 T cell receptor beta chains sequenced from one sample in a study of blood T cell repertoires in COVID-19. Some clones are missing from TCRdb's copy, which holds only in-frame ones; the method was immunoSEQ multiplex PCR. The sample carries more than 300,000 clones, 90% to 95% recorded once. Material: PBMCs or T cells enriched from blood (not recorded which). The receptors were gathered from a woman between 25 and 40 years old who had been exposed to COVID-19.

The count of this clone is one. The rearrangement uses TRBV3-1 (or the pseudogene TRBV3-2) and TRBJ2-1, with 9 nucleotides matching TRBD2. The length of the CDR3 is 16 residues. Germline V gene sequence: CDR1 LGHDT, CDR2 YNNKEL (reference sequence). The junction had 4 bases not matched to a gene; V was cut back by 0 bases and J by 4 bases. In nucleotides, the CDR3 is TGTGCCAGCAGCCAAGAAGGGCGGGGGGGATACAATGAGCAGTTCTTC. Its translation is CASSQEGRGGYNEQFF.

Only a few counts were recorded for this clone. CDR3 in DNA: TGTGCCAGCAGTCGGGACAGGAACTCCTACGAGCAGTACTTC. It translates to CASSRDRNSYEQYF. V usage is TRBV27 and J usage is TRBJ2-7, with 8 bases fitting TRBD1. The CDR3 sequence is 14 residues long. Trimming cost V 5 bases and J 0 bases; bases outside gene matches: 3. CDR1 is MNHEY and CDR2 is SMNVEV in the germline V gene (reference sequence).

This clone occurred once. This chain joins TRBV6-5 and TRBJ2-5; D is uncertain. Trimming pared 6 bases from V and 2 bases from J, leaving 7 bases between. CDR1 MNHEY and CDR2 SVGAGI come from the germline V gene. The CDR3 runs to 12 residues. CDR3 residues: CASRSNQETQYF. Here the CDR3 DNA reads TGTGCCAGCAGGAGTAATCAAGAGACCCAGTACTTC.

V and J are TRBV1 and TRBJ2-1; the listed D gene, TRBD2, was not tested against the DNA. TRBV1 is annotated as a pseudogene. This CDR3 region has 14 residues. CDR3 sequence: CTSWDSRGYNEQFF. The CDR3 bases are TGCACCAGCTGGGACTCACGGGGGTATAATGAGCAGTTCTTC.

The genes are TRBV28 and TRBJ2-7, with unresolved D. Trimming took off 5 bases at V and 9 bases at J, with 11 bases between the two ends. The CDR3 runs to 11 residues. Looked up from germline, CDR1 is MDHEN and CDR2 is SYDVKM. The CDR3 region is CASSTGLGQYF. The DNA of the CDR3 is TGTGCCAGCAGTACCGGGTTAGGGCAGTACTTC.

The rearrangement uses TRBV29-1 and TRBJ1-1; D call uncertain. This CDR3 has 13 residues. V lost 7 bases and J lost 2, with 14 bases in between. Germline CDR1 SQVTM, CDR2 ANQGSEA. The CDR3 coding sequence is TGCAGCGCCCGGGAGGGCTACAACACTGAAGCTTTCTTT. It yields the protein CSAREGYNTEAFF. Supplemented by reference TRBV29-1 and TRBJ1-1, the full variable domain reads SAVISQKPSRDICQRGTSLTIQCQVDSQVTMMFWYRQQPGQSLTLIATANQGSEATYESGFVIDKFPISRPNLTFSTLTVSNMSPEDSSIYLCSAREGYNTEAFFGQGTRLTVV.

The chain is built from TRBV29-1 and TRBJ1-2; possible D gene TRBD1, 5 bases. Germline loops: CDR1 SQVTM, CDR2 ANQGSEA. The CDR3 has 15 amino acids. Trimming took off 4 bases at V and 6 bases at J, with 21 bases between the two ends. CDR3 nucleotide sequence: TGCAGCGTTGTTGTTCAGAGGCAGGGACTGGATGGCTACACCTTC. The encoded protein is CSVVVQRQGLDGYTF.

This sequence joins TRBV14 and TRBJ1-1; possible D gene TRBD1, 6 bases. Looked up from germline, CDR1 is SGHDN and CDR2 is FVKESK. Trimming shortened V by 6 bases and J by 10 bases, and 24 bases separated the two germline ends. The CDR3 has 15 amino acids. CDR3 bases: TGTGCCAGCAGTACCCAAGCAACCAGGGGTGCGGTAGCTTTCTTT. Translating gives CASSTQATRGAVAFF.

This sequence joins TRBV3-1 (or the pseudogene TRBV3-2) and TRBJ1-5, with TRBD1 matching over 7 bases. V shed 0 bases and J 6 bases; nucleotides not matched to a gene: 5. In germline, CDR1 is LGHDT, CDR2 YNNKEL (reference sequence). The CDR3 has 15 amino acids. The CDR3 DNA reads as TGTGCCAGCAGCCAAGAGAGGGGGCGAGGTCAGCCCCAGCATTTT. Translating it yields CASSQERGRGQPQHF.

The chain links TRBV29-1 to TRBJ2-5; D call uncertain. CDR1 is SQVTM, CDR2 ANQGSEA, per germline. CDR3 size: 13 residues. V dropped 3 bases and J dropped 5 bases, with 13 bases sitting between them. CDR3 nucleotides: TGCAGCGTTGAGCCCCGGATCGGGGAGACCCAGTACTTC. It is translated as CSVEPRIGETQYF.

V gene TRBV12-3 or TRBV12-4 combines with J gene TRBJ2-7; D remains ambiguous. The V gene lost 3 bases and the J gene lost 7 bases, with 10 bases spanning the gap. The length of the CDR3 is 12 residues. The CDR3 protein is CASSFRLREQYF. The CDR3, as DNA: TGTGCCAGCAGTTTCCGTCTGAGGGAGCAGTACTTC.

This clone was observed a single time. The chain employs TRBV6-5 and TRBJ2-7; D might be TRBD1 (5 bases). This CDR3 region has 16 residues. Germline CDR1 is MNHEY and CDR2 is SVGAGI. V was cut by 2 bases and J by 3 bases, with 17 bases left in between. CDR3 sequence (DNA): TGTGCCAGCAGTTACCAACAGGCATACCTCGTCTACGAGCAGTACTTC. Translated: CASSYQQAYLVYEQYF.

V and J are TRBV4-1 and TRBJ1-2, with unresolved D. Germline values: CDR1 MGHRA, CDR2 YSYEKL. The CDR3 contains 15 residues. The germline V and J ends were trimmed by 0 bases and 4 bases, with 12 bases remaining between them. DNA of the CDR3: TGCGCCAGCAGCCAAGATCGGGGATGGGTCTATGGCTACACCTTC. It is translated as CASSQDRGWVYGYTF.

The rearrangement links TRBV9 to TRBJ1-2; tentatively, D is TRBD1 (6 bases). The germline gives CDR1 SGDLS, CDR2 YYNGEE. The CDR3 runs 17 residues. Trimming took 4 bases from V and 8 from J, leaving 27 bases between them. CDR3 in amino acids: CASSPRGRDGKFRGYTF. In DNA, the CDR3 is TGTGCCAGCAGCCCCAGGGGTAGGGACGGGAAGTTTAGAGGCTACACCTTC.

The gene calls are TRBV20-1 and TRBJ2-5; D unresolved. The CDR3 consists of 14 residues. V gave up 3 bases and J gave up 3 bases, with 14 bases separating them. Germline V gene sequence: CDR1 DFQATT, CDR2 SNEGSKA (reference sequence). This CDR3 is CSASHQQRKETQYF. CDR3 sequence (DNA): TGCAGTGCTAGTCACCAGCAGAGGAAAGAGACCCAGTACTTC.

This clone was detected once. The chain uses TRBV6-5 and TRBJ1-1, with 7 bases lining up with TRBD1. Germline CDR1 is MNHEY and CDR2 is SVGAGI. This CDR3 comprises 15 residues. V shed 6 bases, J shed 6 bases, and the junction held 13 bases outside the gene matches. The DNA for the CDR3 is TGTGCCAGCAGCCTAGGAATACAGGGGCTTGCTGAAGCTTTCTTT. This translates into CASSLGIQGLAEAFF.

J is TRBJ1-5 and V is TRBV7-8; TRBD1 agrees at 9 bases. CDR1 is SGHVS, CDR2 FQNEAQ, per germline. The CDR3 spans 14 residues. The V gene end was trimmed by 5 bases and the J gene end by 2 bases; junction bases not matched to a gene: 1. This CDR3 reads CASSRTGGNQPQHF. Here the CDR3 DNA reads TGTGCCAGCAGCCGGACAGGGGGCAATCAGCCCCAGCATTTT.

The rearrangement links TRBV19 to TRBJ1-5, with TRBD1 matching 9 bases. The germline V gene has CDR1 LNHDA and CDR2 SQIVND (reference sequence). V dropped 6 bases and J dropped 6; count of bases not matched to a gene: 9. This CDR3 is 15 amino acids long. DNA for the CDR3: TGTGCCAGTAGGGGGACAGGGAAGAGGAGTCAGCCCCAGCATTTT. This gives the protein CASRGTGKRSQPQHF.